These 12 T cell receptor beta chains were sequenced from one sample in a study of control samples from healthy donors and cancer patients. Sequenced by immunoSEQ multiplex PCR; TCRdb stores in-frame clones only, minus some. The sample lists nearly 55,000 clones; 95% to 96% were seen once. Material for sequencing was blood. The receptors here all came from a woman in her thirties in good health.

Written as DNA, the CDR3 is TGTGCCAGCAGCCAAGCGGGCGGGATGAGCACAGATACGCAGTATTTT. It encodes CASSQAGGMSTDTQYF. This chain uses TRBV3-1 (or the pseudogene TRBV3-2) with TRBJ2-3; tentative D call: TRBD2 (6 bases). Between the trimmed V and J ends, which lost 1 base and 0 bases, there was a span of 11 bases. This CDR3 contains 16 residues. The germline CDR1 and CDR2 sequences are LGHDT and YNNKEL (reference sequence).

The rearrangement uses TRBV18 and TRBJ1-1; 12 nucleotides match TRBD1. The CDR3 spans 16 residues. Germline V lookup: CDR1 KGHSH, CDR2 LQKENI. Trimming cost V 3 bases and J 1 base; bases outside gene matches: 3. The CDR3 DNA sequence: TGTGCCAGCTCACCTGGGACAGGGGGCAAGAACACTGAAGCTTTCTTT. This sequence encodes CASSPGTGGKNTEAFF.

In its sample, this clone was seen once. This sequence joins TRBV5-4 and TRBJ2-3; TRBD2 matches 14 bases. Per the germline V gene, CDR1 is SGHNT and CDR2 is YYREEE (reference sequence). After removal of 4 bases from V and 6 bases from J, the junction contained 10 bases not matched to a gene. The CDR3 has 17 amino acids. CDR3 bases: TGTGCCAGCAGCCCAGGGACTAGCGGGAGATTCGGGGATACGCAGTATTTT. This sequence encodes CASSPGTSGRFGDTQYF.

The CDR3 loop is CASSNGGDGYTF. The CDR3 DNA is TGTGCCAGCAGTAATGGGGGAGATGGCTACACCTTC. The rearrangement joins TRBV6-5 to TRBJ1-2, with D perhaps matching TRBD1 (5 bases). The CDR3 has 12 residues. Trimming pared 5 bases from V and 6 bases from J, leaving 10 bases between. CDR1 is MNHEY, CDR2 SVGAGI, per germline.

CDR3 loop: CASSSQAVRQYF. The CDR3 nucleotides are TGTGCCAGCAGCTCCCAGGCGGTCAGGCAGTACTTC. The chain uses TRBV28 and TRBJ2-5; D is unclear. The germline V gene encodes CDR1 MDHEN and CDR2 SYDVKM. The CDR3 totals 12 residues. V was shortened by 6 bases and J by 11 bases, with 16 bases between the two germline ends.

The CDR3 sequence is CASRRDLIYYEQYF. The CDR3, as DNA: TGTGCCAGTAGGCGGGATCTCATATACTACGAGCAGTACTTC. The rearrangement links TRBV5-3 to TRBJ2-7; weak D call: TRBD2 (6 bases). TRBV5-3 carries the ORF label, with uncertain function. V lost 8 bases to trimming and J lost 3 bases, with 18 bases between them. CDR3 size: 14 residues.

J is TRBJ2-1 and V is TRBV11-3; 10 nucleotides align to TRBD1. In germline, CDR1 is SGHNT, CDR2 YENEEA. After removal of 0 bases from V and 2 bases from J, the junction contained 4 bases not matched to a gene. CDR3 size: 17 residues. The CDR3 DNA reads as TGTGCCAGCAGCTTAGATCCCGGACAGGGGGCCTACAATGAGCAGTTCTTC. As protein: CASSLDPGQGAYNEQFF.

The chain recombines TRBV19 with TRBJ1-1, with D possibly TRBD1 on 5 matching bases. The germline V gene encodes CDR1 LNHDA and CDR2 SQIVND (reference sequence). This CDR3 contains 11 residues. V was pared by 4 bases and J by 6 bases, with 6 bases between. CDR3 coding DNA: TGTGCCAGTAGTACCAGGGCTGAAGCTTTCTTT. This translates into CASSTRAEAFF.

This chain uses TRBV7-2 with TRBJ1-1; D not certain. Germline V gives CDR1 SGHTA, CDR2 FQGNSA. V shed 1 base and J shed 0 bases, with 9 bases lying between them. This CDR3 is built from 15 residues. CDR3 in DNA: TGTGCCAGCAGCTTAGTAGCGGGGATGAACACTGAAGCTTTCTTT. This translates into CASSLVAGMNTEAFF.

The J gene is TRBJ2-3, the V gene TRBV7-9; 8 positions match TRBD1. CDR3 length: 15 amino acids. The J segment lost 5 bases and the V segment lost 1 base, leaving 5 bases of the junction unmatched. CDR1 and CDR2 (germline): SEHNR, FQNEAQ (reference sequence). For the CDR3, the DNA is TGTGCCAGCAGCTTAGAGGGCAGGGGGCAAGATACGCAGTATTTT. Translating it yields CASSLEGRGQDTQYF. The variable domain in full, completed from reference TRBV7-9 and TRBJ2-3, reads DTGVSQNPRHKITKRGQNVTFRCDPISEHNRLYWYRQTLGQGPEFLTYFQNEAQLEKSRLLSDRFSAERPKGSFSTLEIQRTEQGDSAMYLCASSLEGRGQDTQYFGPGTRLTVL.

The chain carries TRBV6-2 or TRBV6-3 and TRBJ1-1; D not resolved. The germline V gene has CDR1 MNHEY and CDR2 SVGEGT. The germline V and J ends were trimmed by 2 bases and 6 bases, with 16 bases remaining between them. The length of the CDR3 is 15 residues. In DNA, the CDR3 is TGTGCCAGCAGTTACCCTCGGGAGTCAACCTCTGAAGCTTTCTTT. Encoded protein: CASSYPRESTSEAFF.

The CDR3 sequence is CASMVSGGRLDSEAFF. As DNA, the CDR3 is TGTGCCAGCATGGTTTCGGGGGGGCGCCTGGACAGTGAAGCTTTCTTT. The V and J genes are TRBV27 and TRBJ1-1; a possible D gene is TRBD1 (6 bases). Trimming pared 7 bases from V and 7 bases from J, leaving 25 bases between. CDR3 length: 16 residues. Germline V lookup: CDR1 MNHEY, CDR2 SMNVEV (reference sequence).